The clone carrying this T cell receptor beta chain was seen only once. Antigen unknown. This sample was taken from a study of siplizumab effects on memory and regulatory T cells. The CDR3 is 15 residues long. Trimming removed 7 bases from V and 0 bases from J, with 12 bases in between. The V gene's germline CDR1 is MNHNY and CDR2 SVGAGI (reference sequence). Study-wide results and caveats: Solely a minor proportion of alloreactive clones could be assigned to unstimulated subsets.

This table comes from immunoSEQ multiplex PCR, and its TCRdb copy is limited to in-frame clones, with some not included. The data show 100,000 to 110,000 clones, 75% to 95% seen once. This rearrangement joins TRBV6-6 to TRBJ2-2; D assignment may be TRBD1 or TRBD2 (5 bases each). This TCR derives from a human donor in good health. Sequencing was done on a sample of CD4+ T cells sorted from blood. CDR3 sequence reads: CASKRDVTNTGELFF. DNA for the CDR3: TGTGCCAGCAAAAGGGACGTAACGAACACCGGGGAGCTGTTTTTT.